The 22 T cell receptor beta chains below were found in one sample sequenced in a study of T cells in women clearing cervical HPV infection. Profiled with immunoSEQ multiplex PCR; TCRdb holds only in-frame clones, not every one. Listed are approximately 35,000 clones; 7.8% falls within the top ten. Specimen: blood buffy coat. Receptors originate from a woman aged 18 to 69 with a cervical HPV16 infection that either progressed to CIN3+ or cleared (not recorded which).

A remark on this clone: The read ends 3 residues before the CDR3 terminus; that terminus is restored from the germline J gene. This sequence joins TRBV20-1 and TRBJ2-1; 16 positions match TRBD2. The V gene end was trimmed by 3 bases and the J gene end by 6 bases; junction bases not matched to a gene: 5. Germline V gene data show CDR1 as DFQATT and CDR2 as SNEGSKA (reference sequence). The CDR3 sequence is 16 residues long. The sequenced part of the CDR3 DNA is TGCAGTGCTAGCCCAGGGACTAGCGGGAGGGCCAATGAG. This encodes CSASPGTSGRANE. The whole CDR3 sequence reads CSASPGTSGRANEQFF.

With regard to this clone: The CDR3 end falls 3 residues outside the read, so it is completed with the germline J gene. This chain links TRBV5-4 with TRBJ1-1; 7 nucleotides agree with TRBD1. CDR3 length equals 15 residues. CDR1 is SGHNT, CDR2 YYREEE, per germline (reference sequence). V shed 0 bases, J shed 5 bases, and the junction held 7 bases outside the gene matches. The covered CDR3 bases are TGTGCCAGCAGCTTGGGTGCTCCAGGGGGAACTGAA. Translating it yields CASSLGAPGGTE. The full CDR3 protein reads CASSLGAPGGTEAFF. The whole variable domain, filled in from reference TRBV5-4 and TRBJ1-1, reads ETGVTQSPTHLIKTRGQQVTLRCSSQSGHNTVSWYQQALGQGPQFIFQYYREEENGRGNFPPRFSGLQFPNYSSELNVNALELDDSALYLCASSLGAPGGTEAFFGQGTRLTVV.

Points on this clone: The CDR3 is cut off 3 residues early in the read; its end comes from the germline J gene. The rearrangement joins TRBV9 to TRBJ1-3; D not resolved. Trimming took off 4 bases at V and 0 bases at J, with 14 bases between the two ends. The CDR3 spans 16 residues. Germline V lookup: CDR1 SGDLS, CDR2 YYNGEE. CDR3 sequence reads: CASSPRLLSSGNTIYF. Incomplete CDR3 DNA: TGTGCCAGCAGCCCAAGACTCTTAAGCTCTGGAAACACC.

Remarks on this clone: The CDR3 end is not reached by the read, which stops 3 residues before it; the germline J gene fills it in. The chain recombines TRBV27 with TRBJ2-7; 8 nucleotides match TRBD1. Germline CDR1 reads MNHEY; CDR2 reads SMNVEV (reference sequence). This CDR3 is built from 13 residues. V gave up 5 bases and J gave up 5 bases; unmatched junction bases: 5. The DNA read from the CDR3 is TGTGCCAGCAGTACCCGACAGGGGAACGAG. It specifies CASSTRQGNE. In full, the CDR3 reads CASSTRQGNEQYF.

As regards this clone: The CDR3 goes on 3 residues after the read ends, and that part is filled in from the germline J gene. The chain carries TRBV7-9 and TRBJ1-2, with 7 nucleotides matching TRBD1. This CDR3 has 15 residues. Germline V CDR1 and CDR2: SEHNR, FQNEAQ (reference sequence). V lost 5 bases, J lost 3 bases, and 9 bases stayed unmatched. The part of the CDR3 DNA that was read is TGTGCCAGCAGCCCAGACAGGGTGTATTACTATGGC. Translating gives CASSPDRVYYYG. The whole CDR3 region reads CASSPDRVYYYGYTF.

As concerns this clone: The CDR3 end lies 3 residues beyond the end of the read and is filled in from the germline J gene. V gene TRBV29-1 combines with J gene TRBJ2-1; D is perhaps TRBD2 (6 bases). Germline V CDR1 and CDR2: SQVTM, ANQGSEA. The CDR3 is made up of 15 amino acids. The V and J ends lost 4 bases and 2 bases respectively, with 15 bases between them. Incomplete CDR3 DNA: TGCAGCGTTGTTCTGCGGGATTTCCCCTACAATGAG. Its translation is CSVVLRDFPYNE. The whole CDR3 region reads CSVVLRDFPYNEQFF.

Worth noting for this clone: Read sequence stops 3 residues before the CDR3 end, and the germline J gene provides the missing end. V gene TRBV6-2 or TRBV6-3 combines with J gene TRBJ2-3; 10 nucleotides agree with TRBD2. This CDR3 spans 17 amino acids. CDR1 is MNHEY, CDR2 SVGEGT, per germline. Germline trimming cut 6 bases from V and 2 bases from J; bases unmatched to any gene: 11. The CDR3 spells CASSPNRLAGLTDTQYF. CDR3 bases read: TGTGCCAGCAGCCCAAATCGACTAGCGGGCCTCACAGATACG.

Concerning this clone itself: Germline is not matched at one junction end, which may reflect a read error. The CDR3 is cut off 3 residues early in the read; its end comes from the germline J gene. The V call is TRBV5-1, the J call TRBJ1-5; D ambiguous. Germline CDR1 is SGHRS and CDR2 is YFSETQ. This CDR3 contains 13 residues. The DNA read from the CDR3 is TGCGCCAGCAGATTGGACCCTGGTAGTCCC. Translated, it gives CASRLDPGSP. The whole CDR3 region reads CASRLDPGSPQHF.

A word on this clone: The read halts 3 residues ahead of the CDR3 end, with the missing end drawn from the germline J gene. V and J are TRBV19 and TRBJ1-2; D gene uncertain. Germline V CDR1 and CDR2: LNHDA, SQIVND (reference sequence). The CDR3 has 14 amino acids. The sequenced part of the CDR3 DNA is TGTGCCAGTAGTACCTGGACGGACTCGGGGGGC. This translates into CASSTWTDSGG. The full CDR3 protein is CASSTWTDSGGYTF.

For this clone: The read is 3 residues too short to cover the CDR3 end, so that end is filled in from the germline J gene. The J gene is TRBJ2-1, the V gene TRBV7-6; 7 bases map to TRBD1. The germline V gene encodes CDR1 SGHVS and CDR2 FNYEAQ. There are 16 residues in the CDR3. V dropped 1 base and J dropped 0; count of bases not matched to a gene: 3. This chain's CDR3 is CASSLGRGRSYNEQFF. The sequenced CDR3 bases are TGTGCCAGCAGCTTAGGTAGGGGGCGCTCCTACAATGAG.

As concerns this clone: From the germline J gene comes the end of the CDR3, since the read stops 3 residues before it. This rearrangement joins TRBV19 to TRBJ1-1; 9 nucleotides align to TRBD1. Germline V gene lookup returns CDR1 LNHDA and CDR2 SQIVND (reference sequence). The CDR3 consists of 14 residues. CDR3: CASSPGQGWETAFF. The part of the CDR3 DNA that was read is TGTGCCAGTAGTCCGGGACAGGGATGGGAGACC.

To note about this clone: The read stops 3 residues short of the end of the CDR3; the missing end is completed from the germline J gene. This rearrangement joins TRBV4-2 to TRBJ1-3; D not resolved. Trimming left V 4 bases short and J 0 bases short, with 16 bases between. The CDR3 is 17 amino acids. Germline V gene data show CDR1 as LGHNA and CDR2 as YNFKEQ. CDR3 in amino acids: CASSPSRLQSSGNTIYF. Incomplete CDR3 DNA: TGTGCCAGCAGCCCTTCCCGTCTCCAGTCCTCTGGAAACACC.

In regard to this clone: The read ends 3 residues early relative to the CDR3; the germline J gene fills the gap. The chain carries TRBV7-9 and TRBJ2-4; TRBD2 is a possible D gene (5 bases). Germline CDR1 is SEHNR and CDR2 is FQNEAQ (reference sequence). The CDR3 totals 15 residues. V lost 5 bases and J lost 1, with 12 bases in between. The CDR3 spells CASSPRGSAKNIQYF. The CDR3 DNA, read in part, is TGTGCCAGCAGCCCCCGGGGATCCGCCAAAAACATT. Combining the CDR3 with reference TRBV7-9 and TRBJ2-4 gives the whole variable domain DTGVSQNPRHKITKRGQNVTFRCDPISEHNRLYWYRQTLGQGPEFLTYFQNEAQLEKSRLLSDRFSAERPKGSFSTLEIQRTEQGDSAMYLCASSPRGSAKNIQYFGAGTRLSVL.

With respect to this clone: The read ends 3 residues shy of where the CDR3 ends; the end is completed using the germline J gene. This chain connects TRBV20-1 to TRBJ2-5; D might be TRBD2 (5 bases). The V gene lost 6 bases and the J gene lost 7 bases, with 18 bases spanning the gap. CDR3 length: 13 residues. Germline lookup yields CDR1 DFQATT and CDR2 SNEGSKA (reference sequence). The CDR3 bases that were read are TGCAGTGCCAGCCCAGGTTCAGGAGGGACC. It codes for CSASPGSGGT. The whole CDR3 protein is CSASPGSGGTQYF.

The CDR3: CATRTGVLDTEAFF. The CDR3 bases that were read are TGTGCCACCCGGACAGGGGTTTTGGACACTGAA. The chain is built from TRBV19 and TRBJ1-1; 9 positions agree with TRBD1. With the read ending 3 residues before the CDR3 end, the germline J gene is used to fill in that end. J gave up 3 bases and V 10 bases, and 9 bases lay outside the gene matches. The CDR3 sequence is 14 residues long. Germline-derived CDR1 and CDR2 are LNHDA and SQIVND (reference sequence).

On this clone: The sequence runs out 3 residues before the end of the CDR3; the remainder is reconstructed from the germline J gene. The J gene is TRBJ1-5, the V gene TRBV19, with TRBD1 identical over 8 bases. J was trimmed by 7 bases and V by 5 bases; bases with no gene match: 10. The CDR3 sequence is 15 residues long. CDR1 is LNHDA, CDR2 SQIVND, per germline (reference sequence). The CDR3 region is CASSSPGTGLQPQHF. CDR3 DNA (partial): TGTGCCAGTAGTTCCCCCGGGACAGGCTTACAGCCC.

This clone ranks as medium-sized (0.01 to 0.1%) in terms of frequency. The read is 3 residues too short to cover the CDR3 end, so that end is filled in from the germline J gene. At the DNA level, this CDR3 is encoded by other sequences in the same sample as well. The V call is TRBV19, the J call TRBJ2-1, with 9 bases lining up with TRBD1. The CDR3 is 16 amino acids. The junction had 10 bases not matched to a gene; V was cut back by 5 bases and J by 5 bases. Germline V gene data show CDR1 as LNHDA and CDR2 as SQIVND (reference sequence). The CDR3 region is CASSLLQGAVNNEQFF. CDR3 bases read: TGTGCCAGTAGTCTACTACAGGGGGCTGTTAACAATGAG.

Concerning this clone: The read ends 3 residues shy of where the CDR3 ends; the end is completed using the germline J gene. The chain employs TRBV20-1 and TRBJ2-1; 11 bases agree with TRBD2. CDR3 size: 14 residues. Germline V gene data show CDR1 as DFQATT and CDR2 as SNEGSKA (reference sequence). Trimming took 6 bases from V and 5 from J; bases not matched to a gene: 6. The sequenced CDR3 bases are TGCAGTGCCTTGCCGGGACTAGCGGACAATGAG. Protein sequence: CSALPGLADNE. The complete CDR3 reads CSALPGLADNEQFF.

Concerning this clone: The read ends 3 residues before the CDR3 terminus; that terminus is restored from the germline J gene. The chain carries TRBV5-1 and TRBJ2-1; maybe TRBD2 (5 bases). The CDR3 totals 12 residues. CDR1 and CDR2 from the germline V gene are SGHRS and YFSETQ. Trimming removed 4 bases from V and 9 bases from J, with 11 bases in between. CDR3 DNA (partial): TGCGCCAGCAGCCCCTCTAGCAGTGAG. Translating it yields CASSPSSSE. Given in full, the CDR3 is CASSPSSSEQFF.

As to this clone: The read finishes 3 residues shy of the CDR3 end, and the germline J gene is used to complete it. This sequence joins TRBV19 and TRBJ2-7; 8 bases are shared with TRBD1. Germline CDR1 is LNHDA and CDR2 is SQIVND (reference sequence). Losses at the gene ends were 3 bases for V and 5 bases for J; bases not matched to a gene: 15. The CDR3 contains 17 residues. The CDR3 sequence: CASSILAPGQGIHEQYF. Partial CDR3 DNA: TGTGCCAGTAGTATTCTCGCACCAGGACAGGGAATCCACGAG.

Concerning this clone itself: The read ends 3 residues before the CDR3 terminus; that terminus is restored from the germline J gene. V gene TRBV7-9 combines with J gene TRBJ1-5; the match to TRBD1 covers 7 bases. Germline trimming cut 4 bases from V and 4 bases from J; bases unmatched to any gene: 7. The CDR3 consists of 15 residues. CDR1 and CDR2 (germline): SEHNR, FQNEAQ (reference sequence). CDR3 bases read: TGTGCCAGCAGCTCCTCGACAGGGCCAAATCAGCCC. It codes for CASSSSTGPNQP. From start to end, the CDR3 is CASSSSTGPNQPQHF.

As for this clone: The sequenced fragment ends 3 residues before the CDR3 boundary, so the rest is inferred from the germline J gene. This chain links TRBV12-3 or TRBV12-4 with TRBJ1-4; 7 bases agree with TRBD1. This CDR3 is built from 15 residues. The junction had 7 bases not matched to a gene; V was cut back by 5 bases and J by 4 bases. The part of the CDR3 DNA that was read is TGTGCCAGCAGTCCCAGACAGGGTATTAATGAAAAA. Translation: CASSPRQGINEK. The whole CDR3 protein reads CASSPRQGINEKLFF.